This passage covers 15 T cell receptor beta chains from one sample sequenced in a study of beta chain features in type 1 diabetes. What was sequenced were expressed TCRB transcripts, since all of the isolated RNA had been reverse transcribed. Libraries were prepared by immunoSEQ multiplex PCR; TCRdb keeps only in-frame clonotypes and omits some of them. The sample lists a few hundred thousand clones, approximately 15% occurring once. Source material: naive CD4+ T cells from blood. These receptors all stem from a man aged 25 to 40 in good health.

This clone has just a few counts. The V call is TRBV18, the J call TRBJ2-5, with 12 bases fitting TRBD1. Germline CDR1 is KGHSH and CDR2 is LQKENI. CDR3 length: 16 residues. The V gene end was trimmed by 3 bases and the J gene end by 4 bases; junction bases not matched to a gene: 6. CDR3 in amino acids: CASSPLGQGAGETQYF. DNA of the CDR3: TGTGCCAGCTCACCTCTGGGACAGGGGGCCGGAGAGACCCAGTACTTC.

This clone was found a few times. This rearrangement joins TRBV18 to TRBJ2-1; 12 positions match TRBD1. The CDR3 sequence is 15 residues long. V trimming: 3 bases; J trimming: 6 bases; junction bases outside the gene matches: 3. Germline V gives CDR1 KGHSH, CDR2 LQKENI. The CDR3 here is CASSPRDRGPNEQFF. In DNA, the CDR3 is TGTGCCAGCTCACCCCGGGACAGGGGGCCCAATGAGCAGTTCTTC.

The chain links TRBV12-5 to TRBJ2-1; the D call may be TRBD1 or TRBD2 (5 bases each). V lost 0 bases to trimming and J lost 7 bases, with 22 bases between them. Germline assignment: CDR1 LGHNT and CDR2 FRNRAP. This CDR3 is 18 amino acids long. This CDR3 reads CASGLVRGPGTETNEQFF. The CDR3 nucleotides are TGTGCTAGTGGTTTGGTACGGGGCCCCGGGACCGAGACAAATGAGCAGTTCTTC.

Here the CDR3 reads CASSLDGIGYEAFF. DNA for the CDR3: TGTGCCAGCAGCTTAGACGGCATTGGCTATGAAGCTTTCTTT. J is TRBJ1-1 and V is TRBV7-8; D uncertain. Deletions cut 1 base from V and 7 bases from J, with 13 bases between. This CDR3 is built from 14 residues. Per the germline V gene, CDR1 is SGHVS and CDR2 is FQNEAQ.

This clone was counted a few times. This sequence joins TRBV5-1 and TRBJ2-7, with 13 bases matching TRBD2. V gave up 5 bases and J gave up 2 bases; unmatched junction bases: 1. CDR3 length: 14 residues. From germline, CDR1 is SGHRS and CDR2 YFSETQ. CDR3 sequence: CASRGLAGAYEQYF. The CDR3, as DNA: TGCGCCAGCAGAGGACTAGCGGGGGCCTACGAGCAGTACTTC.

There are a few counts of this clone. For the CDR3, the DNA is TGCGCCAGCAGCCGCCTCGACAATGAGCAGTTCTTC. Translation: CASSRLDNEQFF. The chain combines TRBV4-3 with TRBJ2-1; D remains ambiguous. The CDR3 sequence is 12 residues long. V lost 4 bases to trimming and J lost 5 bases, with 6 bases between them. The germline V gene encodes CDR1 LGHNA and CDR2 YSLEER.

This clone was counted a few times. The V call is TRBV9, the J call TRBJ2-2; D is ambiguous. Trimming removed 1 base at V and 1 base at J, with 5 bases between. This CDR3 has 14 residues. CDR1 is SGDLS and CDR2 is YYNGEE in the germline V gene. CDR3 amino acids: CASSVRQNTGELFF. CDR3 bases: TGTGCCAGCAGCGTACGCCAGAACACCGGGGAGCTGTTTTTT.

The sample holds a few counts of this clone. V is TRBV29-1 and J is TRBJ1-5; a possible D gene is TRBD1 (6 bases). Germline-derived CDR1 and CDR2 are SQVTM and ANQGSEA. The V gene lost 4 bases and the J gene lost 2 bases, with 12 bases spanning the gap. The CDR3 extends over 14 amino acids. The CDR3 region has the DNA TGCAGCGTTGGAGCAGGGGCGGGCAATCAGCCCCAGCATTTT. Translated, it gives CSVGAGAGNQPQHF.

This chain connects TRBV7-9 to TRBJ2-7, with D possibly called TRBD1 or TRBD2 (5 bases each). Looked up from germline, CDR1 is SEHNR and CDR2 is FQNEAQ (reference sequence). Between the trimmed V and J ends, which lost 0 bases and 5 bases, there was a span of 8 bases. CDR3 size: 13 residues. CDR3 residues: CASSLAWGNEQYV. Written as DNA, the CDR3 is TGTGCCAGCAGCTTAGCGTGGGGGAACGAGCAGTACGTC.

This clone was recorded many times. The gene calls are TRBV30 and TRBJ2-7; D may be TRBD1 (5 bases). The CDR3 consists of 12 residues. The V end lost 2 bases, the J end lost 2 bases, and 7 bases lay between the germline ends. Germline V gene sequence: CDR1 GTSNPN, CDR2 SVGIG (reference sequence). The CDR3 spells CAWSTGPYEQYV. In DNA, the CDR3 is TGTGCCTGGAGTACAGGACCCTACGAGCAGTACGTC.

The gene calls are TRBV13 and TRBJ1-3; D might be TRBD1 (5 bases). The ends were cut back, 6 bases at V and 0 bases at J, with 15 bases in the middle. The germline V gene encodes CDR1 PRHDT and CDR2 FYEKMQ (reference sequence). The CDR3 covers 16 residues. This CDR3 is CASSWDRLFSGNTIYF. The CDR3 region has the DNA TGTGCCAGCAGTTGGGACCGACTATTCTCTGGAAACACCATATATTTT.

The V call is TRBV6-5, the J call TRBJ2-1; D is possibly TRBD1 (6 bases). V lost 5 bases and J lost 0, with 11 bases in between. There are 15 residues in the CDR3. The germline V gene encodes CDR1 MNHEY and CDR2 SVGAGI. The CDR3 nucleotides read TGTGCCAGCAGTCGACAGGAAAACTCCTACAATGAGCAGTTCTTC. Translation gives CASSRQENSYNEQFF.

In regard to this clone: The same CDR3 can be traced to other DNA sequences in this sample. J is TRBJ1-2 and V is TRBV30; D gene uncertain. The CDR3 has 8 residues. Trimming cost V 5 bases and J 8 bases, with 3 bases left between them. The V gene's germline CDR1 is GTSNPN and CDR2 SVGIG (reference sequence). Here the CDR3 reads CAWGGYTF. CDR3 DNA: TGTGCCTGGGGGGGCTACACCTTC. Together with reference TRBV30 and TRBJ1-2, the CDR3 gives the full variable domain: SQTIHQWPATLVQPVGSPLSLECTVEGTSNPNLYWYRQAAGRGLQLLFYSVGIGQISSEVPQNLSASRPQDRQFILSSKKLLLSDSGFYLCAWGGYTFGSGTRLTVV.

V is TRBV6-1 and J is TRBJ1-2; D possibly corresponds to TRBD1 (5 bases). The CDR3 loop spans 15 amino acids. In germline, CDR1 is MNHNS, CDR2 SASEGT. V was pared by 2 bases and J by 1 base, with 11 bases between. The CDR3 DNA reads TGTGCCAGCAGTGAATATCCAGGGAGTAACTATGGCTACACCTTC. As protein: CASSEYPGSNYGYTF.

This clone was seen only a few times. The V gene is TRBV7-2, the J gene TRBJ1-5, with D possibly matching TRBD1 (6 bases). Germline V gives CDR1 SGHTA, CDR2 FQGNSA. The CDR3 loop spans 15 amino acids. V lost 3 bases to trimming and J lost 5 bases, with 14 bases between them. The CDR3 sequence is CASSFGQGPHQPQHF. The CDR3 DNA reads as TGTGCCAGCAGCTTCGGTCAGGGGCCCCATCAGCCCCAGCATTTT. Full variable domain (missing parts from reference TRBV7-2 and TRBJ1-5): GAGVSQSPSNKVTEKGKDVELRCDPISGHTALYWYRQSLGQGLEFLIYFQGNSAPDKSGLPSDRFSAERTGGSVSTLTIQRTQQEDSAVYLCASSFGQGPHQPQHFGDGTRLSIL.